Listed here are 12 T cell receptor beta chains from one sample, sequenced in a study of breast tumors, draining lymph nodes, adjacent tissues. Axillary draining lymph nodes of breast cancer patients supplied the node samples. TCRdb re-analysed the multiplex PCR reads in MiXCR, keeping a single row per CDR3 protein. The data contain approximately 300,000 distinct CDR3 sequences, about 30% of them singletons. The sequenced sample consisted of axillary lymph node tissue. The receptors stem from a female donor with breast cancer. Some clones in this sample may be carry-over from other donors' samples.

This clonotype was seen only once. This could be a read error, since a much larger clone is one nucleotide away. V gene TRBV6-6 combines with J gene TRBJ2-6; D tentatively reads TRBD1 or TRBD2 (5 bases each). This CDR3 comprises 15 residues. V dropped 6 bases and J dropped 1 base, with 10 bases sitting between them. The V gene's germline CDR1 is MNHNY and CDR2 SVGAGI (reference sequence). The CDR3 sequence: CASRSGASGANVLTF. CDR3 DNA: TGTGCCAGCAGGTCCGGGGCGTCTGGGGCCAACGTCCTGACTTTC.

In regard to this clonotype: The junction shows a germline mismatch at one end, possibly a read error. The chain carries TRBV6-6 and TRBJ1-4; D possibly corresponds to TRBD1 (5 bases). The CDR3 runs to 17 residues. Germline CDR1 and CDR2: MNHNY and SVGAGI (reference sequence). CDR3 in amino acids: CASSHSASDSFNEKLFF. The DNA of the CDR3 is TGTGCCAGCAGTCACTCCGCCAGCGACAGCTTTAATGAAAAACTGTTTTTT.

This clonotype is a singleton in its sample. A much larger clone is a single base away; this may be a read error. The V and J genes are TRBV5-4 and TRBJ2-7; D is undetermined. This CDR3 contains 16 residues. Per germline, CDR1 SGHNT and CDR2 YYREEE (reference sequence). V was pared by 2 bases and J by 4 bases, with 19 bases between. The CDR3 nucleotides are TGTGCCAGCAGCTTACCGTTGGCGGCGGTTAAATACGAGCAGTACTTC. Amino acid sequence: CASSLPLAAVKYEQYF.

This clonotype was observed many times. This chain joins TRBV29-1 and TRBJ1-5; 9 bases fit TRBD1. Germline loops: CDR1 SQVTM, CDR2 ANQGSEA. Unmatched junction bases numbered 7, after V lost 7 bases and J lost 3 bases. The CDR3 loop spans 14 amino acids. CDR3 amino acids: CSASTGGLNQPQHF. As DNA, the CDR3 is TGCAGCGCCAGTACAGGGGGCCTCAATCAGCCCCAGCATTTT.

The CDR3 DNA follows: TGTGCCACCACAAAGGGGCGCGAAGAGACCCAGCATTTT. Residues: CATTKGREETQHF. The rearrangement uses TRBV15 and TRBJ1-5, with D perhaps TRBD1 (5 bases). Trimming cost V 7 bases and J 11 bases, with 18 bases left between them. Germline V CDR1 and CDR2: LNHNV, YYDKDF (reference sequence). This CDR3 contains 13 residues. Looking up the rest from reference TRBV15 and TRBJ1-5 gives the full variable domain: DAMVIQNPRYQVTQFGKPVTLSCSQTLNHNVMYWYQQKSSQAPKLLFHYYDKDFNNEADTPDNFQSRRPNTSFCFLDIRSPGLGDTAMYLCATTKGREETQHFGDGTRLSIL.

On this clonotype itself: This may be a read error: a much more frequent sequence differs by one nucleotide. The chain couples TRBV30 to TRBJ1-6; 7 bases line up with TRBD1. The CDR3 spans 13 residues. The V gene's germline CDR1 is GTSNPN and CDR2 SVGIG (reference sequence). CDR3 region: CAWMGQYSSPLHF. The CDR3 DNA is TGTGCCTGGATGGGACAGTATAGTTCACCCCTCCACTTT.

This clonotype came up many times. The genes are TRBV4-2 and TRBJ2-1; D gene ambiguous. Trimming took 0 bases from V and 2 from J, leaving 8 bases between them. This CDR3 has 15 amino acids. CDR1 LGHNA and CDR2 YNFKEQ come from the germline V gene. The CDR3 DNA is TGTGCCAGCAGCCAAGATATGGGAACCTACAATGAGCAGTTCTTC. Its translation is CASSQDMGTYNEQFF.

The gene calls are TRBV7-2 and TRBJ1-6; no clear D gene. Germline V CDR1 and CDR2: SGHTA, FQGNSA. The CDR3 is 13 amino acids. Trimming pared 6 bases from V and 8 bases from J, leaving 11 bases between. The CDR3 spells CASRERVDSPLHF. Here the CDR3 DNA reads TGTGCCAGCAGGGAGAGGGTCGATTCACCCCTCCACTTT.

This clonotype was picked up many times. This chain's CDR3 is CAWGQGSLGEQYF. CDR3 in DNA: TGTGCCTGGGGACAGGGGAGTTTGGGCGAGCAGTACTTC. The chain has TRBV30 and TRBJ2-7, with 9 bases fitting TRBD1. V lost 5 bases and J lost 6; bases outside the gene matches: 8. CDR1 GTSNPN and CDR2 SVGIG come from the germline V gene (reference sequence). The CDR3 has 13 residues.

Regarding this clonotype: A much larger clone lies a single base off, so this may be a read error. This chain links TRBV7-9 with TRBJ2-5; weak D call: TRBD1 (6 bases). In germline, CDR1 is SEHNR, CDR2 FQNEAQ (reference sequence). The CDR3 consists of 14 residues. In DNA form, the CDR3 reads TGTCCCAGCAGTTACCTGGGGGCTAAGGAGACCCAGTACTTC. This translates into CPSSYLGAKETQYF.

This clonotype was seen at least ten times. CDR3 in DNA: TGTGCCAGCAGCAACCCAGGGAGCAATCAGCCCCAGCATTTT. Translated, it gives CASSNPGSNQPQHF. V usage is TRBV7-9 and J usage is TRBJ1-5, with D perhaps TRBD1 (5 bases). V was shortened by 5 bases and J by 1 base, with 9 bases between the two germline ends. CDR1 and CDR2 (germline): SEHNR, FQNEAQ (reference sequence). The CDR3 extends over 14 amino acids. Drawing the rest from reference TRBV7-9 and TRBJ1-5, the complete variable domain is DTGVSQNPRHKITKRGQNVTFRCDPISEHNRLYWYRQTLGQGPEFLTYFQNEAQLEKSRLLSDRFSAERPKGSFSTLEIQRTEQGDSAMYLCASSNPGSNQPQHFGDGTRLSIL.

This clonotype was recorded a few times. The chain links TRBV7-6 to TRBJ1-1; D is perhaps TRBD1 (6 bases). The V and J ends lost 2 bases and 3 bases respectively, with 7 bases between them. The germline CDR1 and CDR2 sequences are SGHVS and FNYEAQ. This CDR3 is built from 13 residues. CDR3 in amino acids: CASSLKGDTEAFF. The CDR3 DNA reads as TGTGCCAGCAGCTTAAAGGGGGACACTGAAGCTTTCTTT.